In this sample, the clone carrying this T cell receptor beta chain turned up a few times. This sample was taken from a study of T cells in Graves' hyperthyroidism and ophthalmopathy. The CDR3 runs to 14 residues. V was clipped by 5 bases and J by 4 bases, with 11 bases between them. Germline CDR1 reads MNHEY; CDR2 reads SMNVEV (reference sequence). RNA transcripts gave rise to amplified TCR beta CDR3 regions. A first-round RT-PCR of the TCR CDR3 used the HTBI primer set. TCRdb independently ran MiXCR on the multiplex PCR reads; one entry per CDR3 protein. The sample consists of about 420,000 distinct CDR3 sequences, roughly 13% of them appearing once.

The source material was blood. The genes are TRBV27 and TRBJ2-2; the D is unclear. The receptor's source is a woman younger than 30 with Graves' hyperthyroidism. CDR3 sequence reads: CASSAITGTGELFF. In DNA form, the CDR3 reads TGTGCCAGCAGTGCCATTACGGGCACCGGGGAGCTGTTTTTT.